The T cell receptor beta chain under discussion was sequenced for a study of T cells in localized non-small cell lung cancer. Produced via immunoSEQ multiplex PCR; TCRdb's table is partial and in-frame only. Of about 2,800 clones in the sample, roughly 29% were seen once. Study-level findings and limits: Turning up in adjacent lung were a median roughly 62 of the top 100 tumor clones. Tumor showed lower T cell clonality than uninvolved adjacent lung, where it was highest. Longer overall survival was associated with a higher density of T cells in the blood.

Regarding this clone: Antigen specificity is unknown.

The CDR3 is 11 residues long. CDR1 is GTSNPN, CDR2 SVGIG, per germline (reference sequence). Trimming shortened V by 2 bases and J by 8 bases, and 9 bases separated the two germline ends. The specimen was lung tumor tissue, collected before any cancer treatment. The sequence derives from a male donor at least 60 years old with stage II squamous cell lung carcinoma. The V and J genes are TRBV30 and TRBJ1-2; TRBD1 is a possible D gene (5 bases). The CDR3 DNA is TGTGCCTGGAGTCCGGGGGTAGGCTACACCTTC. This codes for CAWSPGVGYTF.